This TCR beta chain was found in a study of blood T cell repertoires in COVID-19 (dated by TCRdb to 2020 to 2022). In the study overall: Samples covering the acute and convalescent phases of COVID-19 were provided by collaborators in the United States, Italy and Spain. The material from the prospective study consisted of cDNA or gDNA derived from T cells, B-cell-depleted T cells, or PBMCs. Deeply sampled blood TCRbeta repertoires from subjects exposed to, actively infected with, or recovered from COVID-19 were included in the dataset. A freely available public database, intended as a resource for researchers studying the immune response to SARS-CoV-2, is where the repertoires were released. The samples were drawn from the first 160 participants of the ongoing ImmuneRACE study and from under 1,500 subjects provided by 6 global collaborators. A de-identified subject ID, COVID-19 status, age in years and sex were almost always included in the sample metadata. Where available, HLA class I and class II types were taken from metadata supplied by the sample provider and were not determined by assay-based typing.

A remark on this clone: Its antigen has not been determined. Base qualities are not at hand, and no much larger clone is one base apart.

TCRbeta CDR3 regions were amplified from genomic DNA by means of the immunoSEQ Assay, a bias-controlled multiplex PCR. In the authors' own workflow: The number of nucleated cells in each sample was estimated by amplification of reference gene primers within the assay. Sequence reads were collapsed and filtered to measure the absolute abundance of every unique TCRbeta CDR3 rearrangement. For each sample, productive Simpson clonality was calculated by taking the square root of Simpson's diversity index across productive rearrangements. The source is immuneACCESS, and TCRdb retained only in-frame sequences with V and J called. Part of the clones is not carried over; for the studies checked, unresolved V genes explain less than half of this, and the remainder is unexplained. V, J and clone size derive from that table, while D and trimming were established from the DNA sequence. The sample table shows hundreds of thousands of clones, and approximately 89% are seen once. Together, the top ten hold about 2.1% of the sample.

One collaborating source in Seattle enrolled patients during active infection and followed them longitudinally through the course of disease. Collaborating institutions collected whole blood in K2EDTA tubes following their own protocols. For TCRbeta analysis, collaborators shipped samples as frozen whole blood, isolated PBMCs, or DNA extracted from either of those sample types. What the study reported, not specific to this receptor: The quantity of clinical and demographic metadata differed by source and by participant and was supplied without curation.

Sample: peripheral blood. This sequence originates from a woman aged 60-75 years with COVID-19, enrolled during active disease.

The sequenced DNA is TGTGCCAGCAGCTTAATGTCTCGGGGCTACGAGCAGTACTTC. Protein translation: CASSLMSRGYEQYF. The chain joins TRBV7-3 to TRBJ2-7; TRBD2 is perhaps the D gene, given 5 matching bases. Measured from the cysteine to the phenylalanine, the CDR3 is 14 residues long. The only DNA kept is the CDR3, 42 bases in frame from the first base. CDR1 SGHTA and CDR2 FQGTGA were looked up in the germline V gene. V is cut by 1 base and J by 3 bases, and the space between the germline ends is 10 bases.